This T cell receptor (beta chain) stems from a study of control samples from healthy donors and cancer patients. Germline V lookup: CDR1 MNHNY, CDR2 SVGAGI (reference sequence). The CDR3 has 14 residues. V lost 0 bases to trimming and J lost 8 bases, with 11 bases between them. Sequencing was performed with immunoSEQ multiplex PCR; in TCRdb, only in-frame clones are kept and a portion is missing. The data show about 220,000 clones, about 95% seen once. This sequence was found in a man over 45 in good health. The V gene is TRBV6-6, the J gene TRBJ2-1; D is perhaps TRBD1 or TRBD2 (5 bases each). The sequencing sample was made of blood. CDR3 sequence reads: CASSYSGRGDEQFF. As DNA, the CDR3 is TGTGCCAGCAGTTACTCCGGCCGGGGCGATGAGCAGTTCTTC.